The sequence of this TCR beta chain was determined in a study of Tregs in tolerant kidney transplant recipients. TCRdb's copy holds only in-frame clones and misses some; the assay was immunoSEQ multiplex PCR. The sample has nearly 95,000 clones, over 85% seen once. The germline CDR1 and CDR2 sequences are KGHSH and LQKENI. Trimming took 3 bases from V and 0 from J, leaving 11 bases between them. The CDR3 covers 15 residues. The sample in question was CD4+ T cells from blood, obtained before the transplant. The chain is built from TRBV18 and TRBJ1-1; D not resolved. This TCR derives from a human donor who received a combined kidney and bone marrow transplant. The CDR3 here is CASSPQSQVNTEAFF. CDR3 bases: TGTGCCAGCTCACCGCAGAGTCAGGTGAACACTGAAGCTTTCTTT.